The T cell receptor (beta chain) under discussion was sequenced for a study of blood T cell repertoires in COVID-19. Study-level background: The analysed material was cDNA or gDNA that came from T cells, B-cell-depleted T cells, or PBMCs.

The germline gives CDR1 MNHEY, CDR2 SMNVEV (reference sequence). V lost 3 bases and J 2 bases, leaving 14 bases between the germline ends. CDR3 length: 16 residues. In the authors' methods: Nucleated cell number was recorded as an estimate derived from reference gene primer amplification. The repertoire was sequenced with immunoSEQ multiplex PCR; TCRdb's copy has only in-frame clones and lacks some. V, J and clone size are those of that table, while D and trimming were read from the DNA. The data show approximately 230,000 clones, 70% to 85% seen once. The source is a woman of 80 years or more with active or convalescent COVID-19. The rearrangement joins TRBV27 to TRBJ1-5; weak D call: TRBD1 (5 bases). The sample comprised peripheral blood. CDR3 amino acids: CASSFSVTGGNQPQHF. As DNA, the CDR3 is TGTGCCAGCAGTTTTTCGGTGACGGGGGGCAATCAGCCCCAGCATTTT.